This T cell receptor beta chain was profiled in a study of tissue T cells after allogeneic stem cell transplantation. This CDR3 is 15 amino acids long. Germline V gene lookup returns CDR1 SGHSN and CDR2 HYEKVE. Trimming at V came to 2 bases and at J to 4 bases, leaving 5 bases not matched to a gene. Findings of the study overall: Motif-based clustering found tissue-specific repertoire signatures shared across patients, though few clones were shared. In patients and mice, blood and spleen missed much of tissue repertoire. Within patients, tissue anatomy strongly shaped TCR repertoire composition.

This clone appeared a few times. Antigen unknown. The genes and germline here are from mouse. The observed sequence ends 1 residue before the CDR3 terminus, with the missing tail filled in from the germline J gene. Clones were sequenced by immunoSEQ multiplex PCR, and TCRdb holds only the in-frame ones, with some missing. This sample has about 4,000 clones; about half occur once, and the top ten carry around 35%. Regarding time point: mouse harvest day 14 after allogeneic transplant. Each mouse received 10^7 T-cell-depleted marrow cells plus 10^6 splenic CD5+ T cells by tail vein. Mice had MHC-mismatched B6 into BALB/c GVHD, sampled day 7 or 14.

The TCR comes from a female BALB/c mouse given C57BL/6 T cells with graft-versus-host disease after an allogeneic hematopoietic cell transplant. What was sequenced was lymph node tissue. The J gene is TRBJ2-1, the V gene TRBV12-1; 9 bases fit TRBD2. The CDR3 region is CASSHPGLGYAEQFF. CDR3 DNA, as far as it was read: TGTGCCAGCTCTCACCCGGGACTGGGTTATGCTGAGCAGTTC.